This T cell receptor beta chain was sequenced in a study of blood T cell repertoires in COVID-19. Overall study context: T cells, B-cell-depleted T cells, or PBMCs provided the cDNA or gDNA that served as material.

The CDR3 has 12 residues. Germline V CDR1 and CDR2: MNHEY, SMNVEV (reference sequence). V shed 6 bases and J shed 4 bases, with 9 bases lying between them. Methods used by the authors: Estimation of nucleated cell counts was performed using reference gene primer amplification. Assay used: immunoSEQ multiplex PCR; TCRdb lists only in-frame clones, some missing. V and J calls and clone size are given by that table; D and trimming were obtained from the DNA. The table shows around 130,000 clones, with 80% to 85% occurring only once. This receptor was obtained from a human donor in a cohort sampled during active COVID-19. Sequencing was carried out using peripheral blood. The chain uses TRBV27 and TRBJ1-2; no clear D. DNA for the CDR3: TGTGCCAGCAGCGGACGGGGCTATGGCTACACCTTC. Translated: CASSGRGYGYTF.